Listed below are T cell receptor beta chains from one sample, sequenced in a study of T cell responses to AZD1222 COVID-19 vaccine. The repertoire was sequenced with immunoSEQ multiplex PCR; TCRdb's copy has only in-frame clones and lacks some. Among more than 100,000 clones listed, over 70% were seen once. Source: peripheral blood, taken on day 0 of AZD1222 vaccination. These receptors were collected from an adult in good health. Both conserved end residues are part of each CDR3. Fields, in order: J gene, V gene, D gene, clone size, CDR3 protein, CDR3 DNA. A D gene is named only where the DNA matches it firmly. Clone sizes are given selectively: once, few, many, or a class where the clone is expanded.

>TRBJ2-7|TRBV4-3|TRBD2|many
CASSLARGVPTEQYF
TGCGCCAGCAGCCTCGCGCGGGGGGTACCCACCGAGCAGTACTTC
>TRBJ2-1|TRBV30|-|-
CAWSRRNEQFF
TGTGCCTGGAGTCGGCGGAATGAGCAGTTCTTC
>TRBJ1-2|TRBV6-6|-|-
CASGGNYGYTF
TGTGCCAGCGGGGGGAACTATGGCTACACCTTC
>TRBJ1-4|TRBV27|TRBD1|few
CASSQGITNEKLFF
TGTGCCAGCTCACAGGGGATAACTAATGAAAAACTGTTTTTT
>TRBJ2-3|TRBV9|TRBD2|-
CASSPRDSGEPDTQYF
TGTGCCAGCAGCCCCCGTGATAGCGGGGAGCCAGATACGCAGTATTTT
>TRBJ2-7|TRBV10-3|-|-
CAISEDPRYEQYF
TGTGCCATCAGTGAGGACCCGCGGTACGAGCAGTACTTC
>TRBJ1-2|TRBV4-3|-|-
CASSQDRQDPYGYTF
TGCGCCAGCAGCCAAGATAGGCAGGATCCTTATGGCTACACCTTC
>TRBJ1-5|TRBV28|TRBD1|once
CASSPSAGGSNQPQHF
TGTGCCAGCAGCCCTTCGGCAGGGGGTAGCAATCAGCCCCAGCATTTT
>TRBJ1-3|TRBV18|-|-
CASSPQGQTSGNTIYF
TGTGCCAGCTCACCGCAGGGACAAACCTCTGGAAACACCATATATTTT
>TRBJ2-1|TRBV27|TRBD2|-
CASRLTGGDSSYNEQFF
TGTGCCAGCCGACTAACGGGGGGGGATAGCTCCTACAATGAGCAGTTCTTC
>TRBJ2-7|TRBV10-1|TRBD1|once
CASSGSRGQGAREQYF
TGCGCCAGCAGCGGGAGTCGGGGACAGGGGGCTCGGGAGCAGTACTTC